These 4 T cell receptor beta chains were all obtained from the same sample, sequenced in a study of technical replicates of blood from a handful of donors. Sequencing used immunoSEQ multiplex PCR; TCRdb keeps in-frame clones, though not all of them. The sample lists 75,000 to 95,000 clones, roughly 94% occurring once. The sample comprised T cells isolated from PBMCs. These receptors were taken from a human donor in good health.

The V call is TRBV5-1, the J call TRBJ2-2; D gene uncertain. The V gene lost 8 bases and the J gene lost 6 bases, with 14 bases spanning the gap. Germline V CDR1 and CDR2: SGHRS, YFSETQ. This CDR3 spans 13 amino acids. The CDR3 region has the DNA TGCGCCAGTAAACCCCACGCGCCCGGGGAGCTGTTTTTT. As protein: CASKPHAPGELFF.

The genes are TRBV7-9 and TRBJ2-3; perhaps TRBD1 as D (6 bases). This CDR3 has 14 amino acids. Germline CDR1 and CDR2: SEHNR and FQNEAQ (reference sequence). Trimming took off 8 bases at V and 1 base at J, with 13 bases between the two ends. CDR3 residues: CASRGGRGTDTQYF. The CDR3 DNA reads TGTGCCAGCCGTGGGGGCCGGGGCACAGATACGCAGTATTTT.

The J gene is TRBJ1-4, the V gene TRBV19; no reliable D call. Trimming took 2 bases from V and 9 from J, leaving 13 bases between them. Looked up from germline, CDR1 is LNHDA and CDR2 is SQIVND (reference sequence). The length of the CDR3 is 14 residues. CDR3 sequence reads: CASSIRGSGKKLFF. The CDR3 nucleotides read TGTGCCAGTAGTATAAGAGGTTCGGGGAAAAAACTGTTTTTT. Using reference TRBV19 and TRBJ1-4 for the parts outside the CDR3, the full variable domain is DGGITQSPKYLFRKEGQNVTLSCEQNLNHDAMYWYRQDPGQGLRLIYYSQIVNDFQKGDIAEGYSVSREKKESFPLTVTSAQKNPTAFYLCASSIRGSGKKLFFGSGTQLSVL.

This clone showed up just once. The chain carries TRBV29-1 and TRBJ2-5; 10 bases are shared with TRBD2. The CDR3 totals 15 residues. Germline-derived CDR1 and CDR2 are SQVTM and ANQGSEA. The V gene end was trimmed by 4 bases and the J gene end by 5 bases; junction bases not matched to a gene: 10. The CDR3 bases are TGCAGCGTTGTAGGCCTAGCGGGGGCTGGGGAGACCCAGTACTTC. Protein product: CSVVGLAGAGETQYF.